This T cell receptor (beta chain) was identified during a study of cytotoxic CD8 clonotypes in ibrutinib-treated CLL. The study's findings and limits: Clonality rose at ibrutinib response, held steady in sustained remission, and fell toward baseline at progression. Exceeding age-matched healthy donors, baseline clonality also tracked the counts of circulating CD8+ T cells.

As to this clone: Its antigen is still unknown.

The germline V gene encodes CDR1 SGHVS and CDR2 FNYEAQ. V gave up 5 bases and J gave up 0 bases, with 17 bases separating them. CDR3 size: 17 residues. Method: immunoSEQ multiplex PCR; TCRdb's copy keeps in-frame clones and lacks some. Of a few hundred thousand clones listed, just under 80% were seen once; the top ten hold 6.5% to 8.5%. The chain uses TRBV7-6 and TRBJ1-5, with D possibly being TRBD1 (5 bases). The TCR originated in a human donor with chronic lymphocytic leukemia. The source material was PBMCs, sampled before ibrutinib treatment. In DNA, the CDR3 is TGTGCCAGCAGCATCAACGTGGGGGGATATAGCAATCAGCCCCAGCATTTT. This sequence encodes CASSINVGGYSNQPQHF.